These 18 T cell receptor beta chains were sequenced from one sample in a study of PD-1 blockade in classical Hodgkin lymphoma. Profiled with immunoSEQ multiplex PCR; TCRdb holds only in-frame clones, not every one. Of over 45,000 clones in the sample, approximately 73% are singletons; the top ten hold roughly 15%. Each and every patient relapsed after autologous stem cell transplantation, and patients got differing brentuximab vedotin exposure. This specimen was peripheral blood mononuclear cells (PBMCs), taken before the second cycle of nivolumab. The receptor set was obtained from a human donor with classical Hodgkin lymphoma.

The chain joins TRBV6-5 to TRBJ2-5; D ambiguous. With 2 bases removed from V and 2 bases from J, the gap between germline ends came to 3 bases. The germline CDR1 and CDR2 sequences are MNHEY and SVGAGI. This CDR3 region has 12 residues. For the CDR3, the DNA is TGTGCCAGCAGTTACAGACAAGAGACCCAGTACTTC. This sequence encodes CASSYRQETQYF.

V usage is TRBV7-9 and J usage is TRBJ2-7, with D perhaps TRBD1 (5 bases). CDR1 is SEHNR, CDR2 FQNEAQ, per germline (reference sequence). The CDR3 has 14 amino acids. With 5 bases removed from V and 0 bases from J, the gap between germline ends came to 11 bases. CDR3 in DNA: TGTGCCAGCAGCCCTGACAGCCTCTCCTACGAGCAGTACTTC. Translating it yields CASSPDSLSYEQYF. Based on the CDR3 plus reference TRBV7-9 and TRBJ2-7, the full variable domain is DTGVSQNPRHKITKRGQNVTFRCDPISEHNRLYWYRQTLGQGPEFLTYFQNEAQLEKSRLLSDRFSAERPKGSFSTLEIQRTEQGDSAMYLCASSPDSLSYEQYFGPGTRLTVT.

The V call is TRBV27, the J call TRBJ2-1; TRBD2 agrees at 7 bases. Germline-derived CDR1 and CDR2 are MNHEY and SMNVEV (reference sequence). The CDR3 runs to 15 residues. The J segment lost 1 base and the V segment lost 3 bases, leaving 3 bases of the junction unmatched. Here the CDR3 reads CASSFRAGSYNEQFF. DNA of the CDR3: TGTGCCAGCAGTTTTCGAGCGGGGTCCTACAATGAGCAGTTCTTC.

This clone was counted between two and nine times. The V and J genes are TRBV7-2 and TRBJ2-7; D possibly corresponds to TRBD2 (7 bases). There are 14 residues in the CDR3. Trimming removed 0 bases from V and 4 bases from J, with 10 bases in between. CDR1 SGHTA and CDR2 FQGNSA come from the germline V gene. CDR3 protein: CASSLAGGGYEQYF. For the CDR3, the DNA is TGTGCCAGCAGCTTAGCGGGAGGGGGGTACGAGCAGTACTTC.

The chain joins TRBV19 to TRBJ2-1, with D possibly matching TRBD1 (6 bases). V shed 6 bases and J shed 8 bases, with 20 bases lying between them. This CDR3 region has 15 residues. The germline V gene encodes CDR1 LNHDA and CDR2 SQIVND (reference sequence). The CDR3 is CASRTGLTVVDEQFF. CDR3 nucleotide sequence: TGTGCCAGTAGGACAGGACTGACGGTCGTGGATGAGCAGTTCTTC.

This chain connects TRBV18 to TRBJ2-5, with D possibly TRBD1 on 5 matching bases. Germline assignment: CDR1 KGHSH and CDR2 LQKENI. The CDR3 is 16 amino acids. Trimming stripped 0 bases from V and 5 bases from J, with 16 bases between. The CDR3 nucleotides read TGTGCCAGCTCACCACCGGGGTTACAGGTTTTGGAGACCCAGTACTTC. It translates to CASSPPGLQVLETQYF.

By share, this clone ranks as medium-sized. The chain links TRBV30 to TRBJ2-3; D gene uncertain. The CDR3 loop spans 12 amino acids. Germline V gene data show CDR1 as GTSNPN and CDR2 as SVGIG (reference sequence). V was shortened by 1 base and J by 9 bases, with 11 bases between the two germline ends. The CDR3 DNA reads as TGTGCCTGGAGTGGCCCGTCGGAGACGCAGTATTTT. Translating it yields CAWSGPSETQYF.

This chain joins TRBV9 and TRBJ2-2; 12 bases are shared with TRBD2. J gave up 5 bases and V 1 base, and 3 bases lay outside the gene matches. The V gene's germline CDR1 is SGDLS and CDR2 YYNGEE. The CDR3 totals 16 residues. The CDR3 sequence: CASSVLTSGSTGELFF. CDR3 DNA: TGTGCCAGCAGCGTATTGACTAGCGGGAGTACCGGGGAGCTGTTTTTT.

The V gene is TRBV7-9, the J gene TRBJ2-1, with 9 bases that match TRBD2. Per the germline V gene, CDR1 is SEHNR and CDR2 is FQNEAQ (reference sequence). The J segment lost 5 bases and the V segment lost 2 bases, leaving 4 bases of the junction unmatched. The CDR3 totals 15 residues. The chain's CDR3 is CASSLIAGENNEQFF. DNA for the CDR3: TGTGCCAGCAGCTTAATAGCGGGGGAAAACAATGAGCAGTTCTTC.

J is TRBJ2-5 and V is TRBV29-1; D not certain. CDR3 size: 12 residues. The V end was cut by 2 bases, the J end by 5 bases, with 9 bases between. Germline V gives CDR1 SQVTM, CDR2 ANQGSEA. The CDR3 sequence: CSVERQSETQYF. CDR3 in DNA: TGCAGCGTTGAACGGCAGTCCGAGACCCAGTACTTC.

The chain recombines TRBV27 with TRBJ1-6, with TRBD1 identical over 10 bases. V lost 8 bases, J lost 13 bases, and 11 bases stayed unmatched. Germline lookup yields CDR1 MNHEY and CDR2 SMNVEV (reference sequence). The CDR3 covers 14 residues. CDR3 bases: TGTGCCAGCCGATCCGGGACAGGGGAATTTCCCCTCCACTTT. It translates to CASRSGTGEFPLHF.

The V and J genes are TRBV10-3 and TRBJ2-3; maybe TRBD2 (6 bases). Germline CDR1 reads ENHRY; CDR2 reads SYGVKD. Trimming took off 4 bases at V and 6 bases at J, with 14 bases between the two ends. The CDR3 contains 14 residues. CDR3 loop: CAISAGTAGDTQYF. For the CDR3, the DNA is TGTGCCATCAGTGCTGGGACGGCGGGGGATACGCAGTATTTT.

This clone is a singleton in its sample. CDR3 bases: TGTGCCTGGAATACAGGGGGCCCAGAGACCCAGTACTTC. Amino acid sequence: CAWNTGGPETQYF. The chain combines TRBV30 with TRBJ2-5, with TRBD1 matching 9 bases. The length of the CDR3 is 13 residues. Germline V gene sequence: CDR1 GTSNPN, CDR2 SVGIG (reference sequence). Trimming took 4 bases from V and 4 from J; bases not matched to a gene: 4.

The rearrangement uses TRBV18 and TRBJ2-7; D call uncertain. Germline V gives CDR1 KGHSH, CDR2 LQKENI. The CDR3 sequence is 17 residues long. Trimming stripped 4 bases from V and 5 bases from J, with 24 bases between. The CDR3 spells CASSRPFLGDSSDEQYF. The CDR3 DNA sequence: TGTGCCAGCTCACGCCCGTTCTTGGGCGACTCGTCCGACGAGCAGTACTTC.

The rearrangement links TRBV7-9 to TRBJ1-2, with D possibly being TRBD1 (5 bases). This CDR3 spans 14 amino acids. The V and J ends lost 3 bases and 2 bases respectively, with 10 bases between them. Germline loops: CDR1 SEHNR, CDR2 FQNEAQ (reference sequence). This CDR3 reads CASSFLGVNYGYTF. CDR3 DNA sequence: TGTGCCAGCAGCTTTTTGGGGGTGAACTATGGCTACACCTTC.

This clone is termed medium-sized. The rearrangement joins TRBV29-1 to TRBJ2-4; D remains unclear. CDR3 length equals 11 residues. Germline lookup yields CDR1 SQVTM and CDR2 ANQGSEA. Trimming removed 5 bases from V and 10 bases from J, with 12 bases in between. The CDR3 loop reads CSVLRGDIQYF. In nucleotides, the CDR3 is TGCAGCGTTCTACGTGGGGATATTCAGTACTTC.

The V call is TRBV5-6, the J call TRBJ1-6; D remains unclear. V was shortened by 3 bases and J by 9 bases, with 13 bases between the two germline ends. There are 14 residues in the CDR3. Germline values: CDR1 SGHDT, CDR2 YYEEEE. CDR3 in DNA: TGTGCCAGCAGCTATCCTCAACAGAGTTCACCCCTCCACTTT. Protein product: CASSYPQQSSPLHF.

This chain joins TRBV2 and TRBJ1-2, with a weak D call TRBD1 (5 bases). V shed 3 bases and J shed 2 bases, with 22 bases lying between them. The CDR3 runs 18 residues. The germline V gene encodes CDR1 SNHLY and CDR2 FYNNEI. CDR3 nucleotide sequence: TGTGCCAGCAGTGACTATCTCACGGGGGAGGGGATCAACTATGGCTACACCTTC. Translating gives CASSDYLTGEGINYGYTF.